Listed below are T cell receptor beta chains from one sample, sequenced in a study of blood T cells in healthy people across ages. TCRdb re-called the 5' RACE reads through MiXCR, storing one row per CDR3 protein. The repertoire includes about 580,000 distinct CDR3 sequences, 47% of them detected once, and about 26% sits in the top ten. Sequencing was performed on blood. All receptors come from an older man in good health. CDR3s include the opening cysteine and the closing phenylalanine or tryptophan. The D gene is left open where the match is weak. The size entry is marked missing in some rows and otherwise reads once, few, many or a size class.

CDR3 length: 16
clone size: few
V gene: TRBV7-9
D gene: -
J gene: TRBJ1-4
CDR3 DNA: TGTGCCAGCAGCCCCACGCTGGGGGGTTTGGGTGAAAAACTGTTTTTT
CDR3 protein: CASSPTLGGLGEKLFF

CDR3 length: 15
clone size: -
V gene: TRBV20-1
D gene: -
J gene: TRBJ2-5
CDR3 DNA: TGCAGTGCTAGAGACCACCTCGGGGGCCAAGAGACCCAGTACTTC
CDR3 protein: CSARDHLGGQETQYF

CDR3 length: 14
clone size: -
V gene: TRBV7-2
D gene: -
J gene: TRBJ2-1
CDR3 DNA: TGTGCCAGCAGCTTAGTTGCTAGCTTCGATGAGCAGTTCTTC
CDR3 protein: CASSLVASFDEQFF

CDR3 length: 13
clone size: -
V gene: TRBV7-2
D gene: -
J gene: TRBJ1-1
CDR3 DNA: TGTGCCAGCAGCATGAGACAGAACACTGAAGCTTTCTTT
CDR3 protein: CASSMRQNTEAFF

CDR3 length: 14
clone size: -
V gene: TRBV5-1
D gene: -
J gene: TRBJ2-7
CDR3 DNA: TGCGCCAGCAGCTTGATAGGCAGCTCCTACGAGCAGTACTTC
CDR3 protein: CASSLIGSSYEQYF

CDR3 length: 15
clone size: -
V gene: TRBV20-1
D gene: TRBD2
J gene: TRBJ2-7
CDR3 DNA: TGCAGTGCCTCAAAGCCGACTAGCTTCTCCTACGAGCAGTACTTC
CDR3 protein: CSASKPTSFSYEQYF

CDR3 length: 14
clone size: few
V gene: TRBV7-2
D gene: TRBD1
J gene: TRBJ2-7
CDR3 DNA: TGTGCCAGCAGCTACCCCGGGACAGGCTACGAGCAGTACTTC
CDR3 protein: CASSYPGTGYEQYF

CDR3 length: 14
clone size: few
V gene: TRBV12-3/TRBV12-4
D gene: TRBD1
J gene: TRBJ2-7
CDR3 DNA: TGTGCCAGCAGTTCAAGGACAGGGTCTAGCGAGCAGTACTTC
CDR3 protein: CASSSRTGSSEQYF

CDR3 length: 12
clone size: -
V gene: TRBV20-1
D gene: -
J gene: TRBJ1-2
CDR3 DNA: TGCAGTGCCCGAGGGACCCTCTATGGCTACACCTTC
CDR3 protein: CSARGTLYGYTF

CDR3 length: 14
clone size: many
V gene: TRBV6-6
D gene: -
J gene: TRBJ1-4
CDR3 DNA: TGTGCCAGCAGTTTTGGAGGCATGGGTGAAAAACTGTTTTTT
CDR3 protein: CASSFGGMGEKLFF

CDR3 length: 13
clone size: -
V gene: TRBV7-2
D gene: -
J gene: TRBJ2-1
CDR3 DNA: TGTGCCAGCAGCCCCGGACTTGTCAATGGGCAGTTCTTC
CDR3 protein: CASSPGLVNGQFF

CDR3 length: 15
clone size: many
V gene: TRBV18
D gene: -
J gene: TRBJ2-3
CDR3 DNA: TGTGCCAGCTCACCGGCAGGGGTGGAAACAGATACGCAGTATTTT
CDR3 protein: CASSPAGVETDTQYF

CDR3 length: 15
clone size: -
V gene: TRBV6-1
D gene: TRBD1
J gene: TRBJ2-6
CDR3 DNA: TGTGCCAGCGGCAAGGGGGCGTCCGGGGCCAACGTCCTGACTTTC
CDR3 protein: CASGKGASGANVLTF

CDR3 length: 16
clone size: few
V gene: TRBV10-3
D gene: -
J gene: TRBJ2-3
CDR3 DNA: TGTGCCATCAGCCAGAGGGATAGCGGAGAACCAGATACGCAGTATTTT
CDR3 protein: CAISQRDSGEPDTQYF

CDR3 length: 13
clone size: -
V gene: TRBV29-1
D gene: TRBD1
J gene: TRBJ2-7
CDR3 DNA: TGCAGCGTTGAAGGGACAGGGGGGATCGAGCAGTACTTC
CDR3 protein: CSVEGTGGIEQYF

CDR3 length: 15
clone size: few
V gene: TRBV7-2
D gene: TRBD1
J gene: TRBJ2-3
CDR3 DNA: TGTGCCAGCAGCGTAGGGACAGCTAGCACAGATACGCAGTATTTT
CDR3 protein: CASSVGTASTDTQYF

CDR3 length: 13
clone size: many
V gene: TRBV20-1
D gene: -
J gene: TRBJ1-2
CDR3 DNA: TGCAGTGCCCCTGACCCAGCTAACTATGGCTACACCTTC
CDR3 protein: CSAPDPANYGYTF

CDR3 length: 13
clone size: -
V gene: TRBV29-1
D gene: TRBD1
J gene: TRBJ1-5
CDR3 DNA: TGCAGCGTAAGACAGGGGTCAAGTCAGCCCCAGCATTTT
CDR3 protein: CSVRQGSSQPQHF

CDR3 length: 12
clone size: -
V gene: TRBV5-4
D gene: -
J gene: TRBJ2-5
CDR3 DNA: TGTGCCAGCAGCGCCGGGGTGGAGACCCAGTACTTC
CDR3 protein: CASSAGVETQYF

CDR3 length: 14
clone size: -
V gene: TRBV20-1
D gene: -
J gene: TRBJ1-1
CDR3 DNA: TGCAGTGCTACTAGGGACACTCTGAACACTGACGCTTTCTTT
CDR3 protein: CSATRDTLNTDAFF

CDR3 length: 16
clone size: few
V gene: TRBV14
D gene: -
J gene: TRBJ2-5
CDR3 DNA: TGTGCCAGCAGCCAGCTGACCTCGGCGGGGCGATGGACCCAGTACTTC
CDR3 protein: CASSQLTSAGRWTQYF

CDR3 length: 13
clone size: -
V gene: TRBV7-2
D gene: -
J gene: TRBJ1-4
CDR3 DNA: TGTGCCAGCAGAAGGAGTCTGGTTGAAAAACTGTTTTTT
CDR3 protein: CASRRSLVEKLFF

CDR3 length: 15
clone size: -
V gene: TRBV4-3
D gene: TRBD1
J gene: TRBJ2-4
CDR3 DNA: TGCGCCAGCAGCCCCACAGGGGACGCCAAAAACATTCAGTACTTC
CDR3 protein: CASSPTGDAKNIQYF

CDR3 length: 15
clone size: many
V gene: TRBV4-2
D gene: TRBD2
J gene: TRBJ2-7
CDR3 DNA: TGTGCCAGCAGCCAATCTCGGGACTACCAATACGAGCAGTACTTC
CDR3 protein: CASSQSRDYQYEQYF

CDR3 length: 14
clone size: -
V gene: TRBV6-5
D gene: -
J gene: TRBJ2-4
CDR3 DNA: TGTGCCAGCAGTTATGGGCCCGCCAAAAACATTCAGTACTTC
CDR3 protein: CASSYGPAKNIQYF

CDR3 length: 12
clone size: -
V gene: TRBV20-1
D gene: -
J gene: TRBJ2-7
CDR3 DNA: TGCAGTGCTAGTTCCCTGTCCTACGAGCAGTACTTC
CDR3 protein: CSASSLSYEQYF

CDR3 length: 16
clone size: few
V gene: TRBV5-1
D gene: TRBD2
J gene: TRBJ2-7
CDR3 DNA: TGCGCCAGCAGCGTCGGGACTAGCGGAATAACCTACGAGCAGTACTTC
CDR3 protein: CASSVGTSGITYEQYF

CDR3 length: 15
clone size: once
V gene: TRBV2
D gene: TRBD1
J gene: TRBJ2-7
CDR3 DNA: TGTGCCAGCAGTGAAAAGACAGGGGTGTCCTACGAGCAGTACTTC
CDR3 protein: CASSEKTGVSYEQYF

CDR3 length: 12
clone size: -
V gene: TRBV7-9
D gene: -
J gene: TRBJ2-7
CDR3 DNA: TGTGCCAGCAGCTTTGAACTTTACGAGCAGTACTTC
CDR3 protein: CASSFELYEQYF

CDR3 length: 15
clone size: -
V gene: TRBV6-5
D gene: -
J gene: TRBJ2-5
CDR3 DNA: TGTGCCAGCACCGATCGGGGGAAATTTCAAGAGACCCAGTACTTC
CDR3 protein: CASTDRGKFQETQYF

CDR3 length: 15
clone size: once
V gene: TRBV20-1
D gene: TRBD2
J gene: TRBJ2-1
CDR3 DNA: TGCAGTGCTAGACCCGGGACTAGCGGGAGTAATGAGCAGTTCTTC
CDR3 protein: CSARPGTSGSNEQFF

CDR3 length: 15
clone size: -
V gene: TRBV7-6
D gene: TRBD2
J gene: TRBJ2-1
CDR3 DNA: TGTGCCAGCAGTGTCACTAGCGGGGCCAACAATGAGCAGTTCTTC
CDR3 protein: CASSVTSGANNEQFF

CDR3 length: 18
clone size: -
V gene: TRBV9
D gene: TRBD2
J gene: TRBJ2-1
CDR3 DNA: TGTGCCAGCAGCCTCGGGACTAGCGGGAGAAAGTCCTACAATGAGCAGTTCTTC
CDR3 protein: CASSLGTSGRKSYNEQFF

CDR3 length: 16
clone size: few
V gene: TRBV4-3
D gene: -
J gene: TRBJ2-3
CDR3 DNA: TGCGCCAGCAGCCACCTCCGGGGCGATGGAACAGATACGCAGTATTTT
CDR3 protein: CASSHLRGDGTDTQYF

CDR3 length: 14
clone size: -
V gene: TRBV12-3/TRBV12-4
D gene: TRBD1
J gene: TRBJ1-1
CDR3 DNA: TGTGCCAGCAGAACAGGGGTGATGAACACTGAAGCTTTCTTT
CDR3 protein: CASRTGVMNTEAFF

CDR3 length: 17
clone size: -
V gene: TRBV27
D gene: -
J gene: TRBJ2-2
CDR3 DNA: TGTGCCAGCAGTTTAGGAGGAGCGGGCCGGAACACCGGGGAGCTGTTTTTT
CDR3 protein: CASSLGGAGRNTGELFF

CDR3 length: 15
clone size: -
V gene: TRBV25-1
D gene: TRBD1
J gene: TRBJ2-1
CDR3 DNA: TGTGCCGGCAGTGAAGGGGGACAGGTCCACAATGAGCAGTTCTTC
CDR3 protein: CAGSEGGQVHNEQFF

CDR3 length: 14
clone size: -
V gene: TRBV4-3
D gene: -
J gene: TRBJ1-1
CDR3 DNA: TGCGCCAGCAGCCAAGAAGGGGGGGGCACTGAAGCTTTCTTT
CDR3 protein: CASSQEGGGTEAFF

CDR3 length: 19
clone size: -
V gene: TRBV12-3/TRBV12-4
D gene: TRBD2
J gene: TRBJ2-1
CDR3 DNA: TGTGCCAGCAGATCCTGGACTAGCGGGGGGCTCAGCTCCTACAATGAGCAGTTCTTC
CDR3 protein: CASRSWTSGGLSSYNEQFF

CDR3 length: 14
clone size: -
V gene: TRBV20-1
D gene: TRBD1
J gene: TRBJ2-3
CDR3 DNA: TGCAGTGCTAGAGATCAGGGGGCCGGGGATACGCAGTATTTT
CDR3 protein: CSARDQGAGDTQYF

CDR3 length: 16
clone size: -
V gene: TRBV7-2
D gene: -
J gene: TRBJ1-4
CDR3 DNA: TGTGCCAGCAGCTTAGGACCCCCAACAACTAATGAAAAACTGTTTTTT
CDR3 protein: CASSLGPPTTNEKLFF

CDR3 length: 15
clone size: -
V gene: TRBV3-1
D gene: -
J gene: TRBJ2-7
CDR3 DNA: TGTGCCAGCAGCCGGGAGGGGGACCGATCCTACGAGCAGTACTTC
CDR3 protein: CASSREGDRSYEQYF

CDR3 length: 17
clone size: few
V gene: TRBV12-3/TRBV12-4
D gene: -
J gene: TRBJ2-7
CDR3 DNA: TGTGCCAGCAGTCAATACCACGGACGAGGGAGGTCCTACGAGCAGTACTTC
CDR3 protein: CASSQYHGRGRSYEQYF

CDR3 length: 13
clone size: many
V gene: TRBV6-6
D gene: -
J gene: TRBJ2-7
CDR3 DNA: TGTGCCAGCAGTAGGGACGGGGTTTACGAGCAGTACTTC
CDR3 protein: CASSRDGVYEQYF

CDR3 length: 17
clone size: -
V gene: TRBV27
D gene: TRBD1
J gene: TRBJ2-5
CDR3 DNA: TGTGCCAGCAGTTTACTGTTCACAGGGGGTAGGGGTGAGACCCAGTACTTC
CDR3 protein: CASSLLFTGGRGETQYF

CDR3 length: 14
clone size: many
V gene: TRBV7-2
D gene: -
J gene: TRBJ2-5
CDR3 DNA: TGTGCCAGCAGCTTACAGAGGGACCAAGAGACCCAGTACTTC
CDR3 protein: CASSLQRDQETQYF

CDR3 length: 14
clone size: many
V gene: TRBV6-6
D gene: -
J gene: TRBJ1-1
CDR3 DNA: TGTGCCAGCGATGCCCCTGACAGTAACACTGAAGCTTTCTTT
CDR3 protein: CASDAPDSNTEAFF

CDR3 length: 16
clone size: many
V gene: TRBV7-9
D gene: TRBD1
J gene: TRBJ2-5
CDR3 DNA: TGTGCCAGCAGCTTAAGTTTTCAGGGGGCGTTGGAGACCCAGTACTTC
CDR3 protein: CASSLSFQGALETQYF

CDR3 length: 14
clone size: -
V gene: TRBV20-1
D gene: -
J gene: TRBJ2-7
CDR3 DNA: TGCAGTGCGTCCAGGCTAGCTCTAACGAAGGAGCAGTACTTC
CDR3 protein: CSASRLALTKEQYF

CDR3 length: 16
clone size: -
V gene: TRBV10-2
D gene: TRBD2
J gene: TRBJ2-3
CDR3 DNA: TGCGCCAGCACCAGCGGGGGGGCCGTGGGCACAGATACGCAGTATTTT
CDR3 protein: CASTSGGAVGTDTQYF